The count of the clone carrying this TCR beta chain is one. Produced via immunoSEQ multiplex PCR; TCRdb's table is partial and in-frame only. The sample consists of more than 90,000 clones, about 94% of them appearing once. The record originates from a study of T cell changes during pregnancy in multiple sclerosis. Germline lookup yields CDR1 SQVTM and CDR2 ANQGSEA. Trimming cost V 6 bases and J 4 bases, with 16 bases left between them. The CDR3 is 13 amino acids. The input for sequencing was peripheral blood, taken in the third trimester of pregnancy. The chain links TRBV29-1 to TRBJ2-7; D gene unclear. The clonotype comes from a female donor with multiple sclerosis, enrolled in a pregnancy study. The CDR3 loop reads CSVTRVGGYEQYF. The CDR3 region has the DNA TGCAGCGTCACCCGCGTCGGCGGATACGAGCAGTACTTC.